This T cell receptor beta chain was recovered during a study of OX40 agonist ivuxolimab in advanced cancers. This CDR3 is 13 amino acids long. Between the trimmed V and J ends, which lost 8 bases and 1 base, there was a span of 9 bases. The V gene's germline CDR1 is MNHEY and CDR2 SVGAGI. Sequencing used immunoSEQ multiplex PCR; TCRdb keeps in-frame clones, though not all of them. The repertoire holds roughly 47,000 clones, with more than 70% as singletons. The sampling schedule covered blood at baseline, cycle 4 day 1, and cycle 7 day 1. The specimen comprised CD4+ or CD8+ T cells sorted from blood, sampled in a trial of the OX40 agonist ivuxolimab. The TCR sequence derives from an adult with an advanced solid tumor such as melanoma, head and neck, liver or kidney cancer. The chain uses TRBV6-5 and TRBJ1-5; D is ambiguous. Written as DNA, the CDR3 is TGTGCCAGCCATTGGGGAAGCAATCAGCCCCAGCATTTT. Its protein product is CASHWGSNQPQHF.